Reported below is one TCR beta chain. The antigen remains undetermined. Trimming took 5 bases from V and 2 from J, leaving 18 bases between them. CDR1 MDHEN and CDR2 SYDVKM come from the germline V gene. The CDR3 is 16 residues long. The source of the sample is a study of cytomegalovirus exposure and HLA in healthy donors. Study summary: Earlier sequencing of 150 million to 200 million T cells yielded around 120 million unique TCR beta sequences.

With 60 Vbeta and 13 Jbeta primers, the PCR was carried out. Authors' analysis steps: There were about 80 million unique TCR beta chains by a later count, and about 11 million of them were shared. Data came from immunoSEQ multiplex PCR; TCRdb stores just in-frame clones and leaves some out. V and J calls and clone size follow that table, whereas D and trimming were derived from the DNA. The sample holds 100,000 to 150,000 clones; over 70% are singletons and the top ten take around 1.9%. Study outcomes and limitations: Certain indistinguishable V segments, among them TRBV6-2 and TRBV6-3, were excluded.

The material sequenced was PBMCs. The receptor was derived from a woman in her 40s in good health and CMV-seronegative. The rearrangement uses TRBV28 and TRBJ1-2, with a possible D match to TRBD1 (6 bases). For the CDR3, the DNA is TGTGCCAGCAGTCACCGACAGGCAGGGGCGAACTATGGCTACACCTTC. It encodes CASSHRQAGANYGYTF.